Listed here is a single T cell receptor (beta chain). Its cognate antigen has yet to be identified. A read error may explain this, as a much larger clone is one base away. The CDR3 runs 17 amino acids, cysteine and phenylalanine included. CDR3 DNA is the only sequence kept; it has 51 bases, read in frame from the first base. Taken from the germline V gene, the CDR1 and CDR2 loops are MDHEN and SYDVKM. The sample is drawn from a study of T cells in Graves' hyperthyroidism and ophthalmopathy (dated by TCRdb to between 2017 and 2020). Background on the whole study: Peripheral blood samples were taken at the time of initial diagnosis, prior to any treatment. A discovery cohort of about a hundred patients, fewer than 50 with Graves' ophthalmopathy and 55 to 60 with stable Graves' hyperthyroidism, was used to find distinguishing TCR V-J signatures. Prospective prediction of ophthalmopathy was tested in an independent validation cohort consisting of roughly 20 hyperthyroidism patients and more than 15 patients who later progressed to ophthalmopathy. The approximately 100 discovery patients were divided at random into training and test sets in a 7:3 ratio. Thyroid tissue and blood T-cell repertoires from about six Graves' hyperthyroidism patients were also compared in the study. Following sampling, methimazole starting at 30 mg daily was given to hyperthyroidism patients, and high-dose intravenous methylprednisolone was given to ophthalmopathy patients. The paper reports TCR Vbeta CDR3 sequencing of approximately 130 peripheral blood samples: around 45 ophthalmopathy, about 75 hyperthyroidism and approximately 17 progressor patients.

Overall study results and their limits: A model built on a 13 V-J signature distinguished ophthalmopathy from stable hyperthyroidism, reaching about 89% sensitivity and approximately 83% specificity in cross-validation and 80%/75% in testing. Sample size was not statistically predetermined, and investigators were not blinded to group allocation. Blood samples also contained most of the expanded thyroid clonotypes (frequency above 0.001), which suggests that blood repertoires may reflect thyroid immune responses. In validation, the model predicted progression to ophthalmopathy a median of 6.5 months before onset, with roughly 70% sensitivity and 72.22% specificity.

TCR beta CDR3 regions were amplified from RNA transcripts. The first round of RT-PCR for the TCR CDR3 was performed with the HTBI primer set and the Qiagen OneStep RT-PCR kit. The libraries were constructed in a second round of multiplex PCR and then size-selected and purified. Paired-end sequencing of the libraries was performed with 100 bp reads on an Illumina HiSeq2000. The original methods were these. SOAPnuke was used to process the raw data, throwing out any read that contained adapters or uncalled bases, had a mean Phred below 15, or lacked an exact constant-primer or identifier match. High-quality paired reads were merged using COPE v1.2.5, and each unique nucleotide sequence was defined as a clonotype. MiTCR v1.1 was used to align clonotypes to the IMGT TRBV, TRBD and TRBJ reference segments. The analysis included only V-J combinations with a frequency above 0.0001, which together covered 99% to 99.2% of the repertoires. A TCS score was defined as the ratio of F50 (clonal expansion) to E x V (chaos), with BLOSUM62-based TCRdist applied between CDR3 peptides within each V-J. Welch's t-statistics and random forest reduced 514 V-J features to 10 to 15, which were used in a naive Bayes classifier (R e1071). The public reads were reprocessed in TCRdb via fastp at Q25 and MiXCR, keeping in-frame beta chains. Each CDR3 protein appears once, grouped with its most common genes and DNA. The authors' filters were not applied to this entry. The sample table lists under 400,000 distinct CDR3 sequences, approximately 25% of them with a count of one. The ten largest clones capture about 70% of the sample.

Stable Graves' hyperthyroidism was defined as the absence of progression to ophthalmopathy over 18 months of follow-up. Hyperthyroidism patients were newly diagnosed, had a disease duration of under 2 months, and were aged 18 to 65 years. Any patient with an uncontrolled infection, another autoimmune disease, pregnancy or lactation was excluded. Diagnoses relied on clinical symptoms, serum thyroxine and TRAb, thyroid ultrasound and orbital computed tomography. PBMCs were isolated from 7.5 to 10 ml of fresh peripheral blood by Ficoll-Paque density gradient centrifugation. Trizol reagent was used to extract total RNA, and RNA quality was then checked on an Agilent 2100 Bioanalyzer.

The clonotype comes from a man aged 45 to 65 with Graves' hyperthyroidism. The chain employs TRBV28 and TRBJ1-1, with TRBD1 perhaps the D gene, on 5 matching bases. Sequences were obtained from blood. The bases are TGTGCCAGCAATAACCCCGGGACCTACGCACGGCCCACTGAAGCTTCCTTT. It is translated as CASNNPGTYARPTEASF.